This T cell receptor (beta chain) derives from a study of OX40 agonist ivuxolimab in advanced cancers. V lost 1 base to trimming and J lost 6 bases; unmatched junction nucleotides: 8. Germline values: CDR1 SEHNR, CDR2 FQNEAQ (reference sequence). CDR3 length: 16 amino acids. The protocol was immunoSEQ multiplex PCR, while the TCRdb copy is restricted to in-frame clones and leaves out a portion. The profile shows tens of thousands of clones, roughly three quarters of them singletons. The TCR was taken from an adult with an advanced solid tumor such as melanoma, head and neck, liver or kidney cancer. Here the sequenced sample was CD4+ or CD8+ T cells sorted from blood, taken in a trial of the OX40 agonist ivuxolimab. V is TRBV7-9 and J is TRBJ2-1, with 8 bases fitting TRBD2. CDR3 region: CASSLGSSLAGNEQFF. The CDR3, as DNA: TGTGCCAGCAGCTTAGGATCCTCCCTAGCGGGCAATGAGCAGTTCTTC.